This T cell receptor beta chain was documented in a study of CD8 T cells in Susac syndrome. This CDR3 contains 16 residues. Trimming at V came to 3 bases and at J to 4 bases, leaving 8 bases not matched to a gene. Looked up from germline, CDR1 is LNHDA and CDR2 is SQIVND (reference sequence). The diagnostic criteria were recently defined, and patients with Susac syndrome met them for definite or probable disease. RNA was extracted with the RNeasy kit, and a quantity of about 0.45 to 1 ug was reverse transcribed using random hexamers. Amplification of the TCR beta CDR3 was carried out by immunoSEQ multiplex PCR, which spanned a total of 54 Vbeta and 13 Jbeta segments. TCRdb fed the immunoSEQ multiplex PCR reads into MiXCR, producing one record per CDR3 protein. This sample has approximately 190,000 distinct CDR3 sequences, with approximately 96% found just once.

This clonotype was obtained from a human donor with Susac syndrome. The chain combines TRBV19 with TRBJ1-2, with TRBD1 matching 10 bases. Sequenced material: CD4+ T cells from PBMCs. The DNA of the CDR3 is TGTGCCAGTAGTATTCCCCGGGACAGGGGACTCTATGGCTACACCTTC. Amino acid sequence: CASSIPRDRGLYGYTF.